The entry below describes one TCR beta chain. TCRdb keeps only in-frame clones here, not all; method: immunoSEQ multiplex PCR. The table lists some 120,000 clones, approximately 94% of them singletons, with 3.6% in the top ten. The sample originates from a study of control samples from healthy donors and cancer patients. Germline loops: CDR1 SGHTA, CDR2 FQGNSA. This CDR3 spans 17 amino acids. V was pared by 1 base and J by 0 bases, with 10 bases between. The V call is TRBV7-2, the J call TRBJ2-6; a possible D gene is TRBD2 (5 bases). Sequenced input: blood. This receptor was identified in a man aged 25-45 years in good health. CDR3 amino acids: CASSLGSRGSGANVLTF. The CDR3 coding sequence is TGTGCCAGCAGCTTAGGATCCCGGGGCTCTGGGGCCAACGTCCTGACTTTC.